This TCR beta chain was documented in a study of blood T cell repertoires in COVID-19 (dated by TCRdb to about 2020). Notes on the research overall: The collaborator samples originated in the United States, Italy and Spain and spanned the acute and convalescent phases of COVID-19. The repertoires were made available in a free public database intended to serve as a resource for research on the immune response to SARS-CoV-2. A de-identified subject ID, COVID-19 status, age in years and sex were almost always included in the sample metadata. Subjects who had been exposed to COVID-19, were actively infected with it, or had recovered from it provided the deeply sampled blood TCRbeta repertoires that made up the dataset. The samples were drawn from the first 160 participants of the ongoing ImmuneRACE study and from 1,254 subjects provided by 6 global collaborators. Where available, HLA class I and class II types were taken from metadata supplied by the sample provider and were not determined by assay-based typing. The material from the prospective study consisted of cDNA or gDNA derived from T cells, B-cell-depleted T cells, or PBMCs. Study-wide findings and limitations: How much clinical and demographic metadata was included differed by source and by participant, and the metadata was provided uncurated.

A word on this clone: The antigen this receptor binds is unknown. Qualities for individual bases were not recorded, and no much larger clone is one base off.

TCRbeta CDR3 regions were amplified from genomic DNA using the immunoSEQ Assay, a bias-controlled multiplex PCR. The source study handled its data this way. Nucleated cell counts per sample were estimated from amplification of reference gene primers within the assay. To quantify the absolute abundance of each unique TCRbeta CDR3 rearrangement, sequence reads were collapsed and filtered. For each sample, productive Simpson clonality was calculated as the square root of Simpson's diversity index over productive rearrangements. TCRdb mirrors the immuneACCESS table, restricted to in-frame sequences. Some clones are absent from its copies; in checked studies, under half trace to an unresolved V gene, and the reason for the others is unknown. V and J calls and clone size are given by that table; D and trimming were obtained from the DNA. The table for this sample lists around 240,000 clones; approximately 83% of them were counted only once. Together, the top ten hold 3% of the sample.

Another Seattle source contributed samples from volunteer blood donors who had recovered from COVID-19. The collaborating institutions used their own protocols to collect whole blood in K2EDTA tubes. For TCRbeta analysis, collaborator samples were shipped as frozen whole blood, as isolated PBMCs, or as DNA extracted from either sample type. Source material: peripheral blood. This sequence was found in a woman aged 30 to 39 who had recovered from COVID-19.

The DNA sequence follows: TGTGCCAGCAACCGACAGGGAGTAAGGAATGAGCAGTTCTTC. This sequence encodes CASNRQGVRNEQFF. The rearranged chain carries TRBV5-4 and TRBJ2-1; the junction holds 7 bases that match TRBD1. CDR1 SGHNT and CDR2 YYREEE are derived from the germline V gene (reference sequence). Germline trimming amounts to 6 bases on V and 7 bases on J, with 10 as the count of junction bases outside the gene matches. Measured from the cysteine to the phenylalanine, the CDR3 is 14 residues long. Only the CDR3 portion is preserved as DNA: 42 bases, with reading frame beginning at the first base.